This TCR beta chain was sequenced during a study of cytomegalovirus exposure and HLA in healthy donors. Overall study context: In a previous analysis, 110 million or so unique TCR beta sequences were found from some 180 million T cells. There were about 85 million unique TCRs (from HLA-typed donors) in an early data release.

Broader study findings: A later analysis linked a missense variant in DCLRE1C to the trimming of TCR beta V and J genes. A reported reduction in N-insertions relative to the roughly 710-donor mean was seen in an Asian-associated ancestry cluster in a later analysis.

CDR1 MDHEN and CDR2 SYDVKM come from the germline V gene. This CDR3 is built from 15 residues. V was clipped by 7 bases and J by 6 bases, with 19 bases between them. The PCR ran on 60 Vbeta and 13 Jbeta primers. Measured with immunoSEQ multiplex PCR; TCRdb has only the in-frame clones, and not every one. The sample has about 160,000 clones, about three quarters seen once. About this clone: Its specificity is unknown.

The sample taken for sequencing was PBMCs. The sequence derives from a man aged 18 to 35 in good health and CMV-seronegative. The chain recombines TRBV28 with TRBJ1-5, with D perhaps TRBD1 (6 bases). The CDR3 loop reads CASTLQGGLSQPQHF. The CDR3, as DNA: TGTGCCAGCACCCTACAGGGTGGATTAAGTCAGCCCCAGCATTTT.